This TCR beta chain was obtained from a study of blood T cell repertoires in COVID-19. This CDR3 is built from 17 residues. The germline V gene has CDR1 SNHLY and CDR2 FYNNEI. V gave up 3 bases and J gave up 0 bases; unmatched junction bases: 7. Profiled with immunoSEQ multiplex PCR; TCRdb holds only in-frame clones, not every one. This table has 15,000 to 20,000 clones, roughly nine tenths appearing once. The TCR sequence derives from a human donor in a cohort sampled during active COVID-19. The V call is TRBV2, the J call TRBJ2-3, with TRBD2 matching 9 bases. Sequencing input: peripheral blood. The CDR3 loop is CASSDRLLAGSTDTQYF. The CDR3 bases are TGTGCCAGCAGTGATCGCCTTCTAGCGGGAAGCACAGATACGCAGTATTTT.